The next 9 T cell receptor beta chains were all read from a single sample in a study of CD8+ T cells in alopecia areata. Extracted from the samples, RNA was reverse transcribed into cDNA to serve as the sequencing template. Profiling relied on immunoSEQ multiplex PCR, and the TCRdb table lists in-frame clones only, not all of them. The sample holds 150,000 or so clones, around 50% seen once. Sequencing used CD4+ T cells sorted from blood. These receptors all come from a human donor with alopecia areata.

CDR3 DNA sequence: TGTGCCAGCAGTTCCCCCCTAGCTCATGAGCAGTTCTTC. Translated: CASSSPLAHEQFF. V usage is TRBV28 and J usage is TRBJ2-1; TRBD2 is a possible D gene (5 bases). Trimming shortened V by 4 bases and J by 8 bases, and 12 bases separated the two germline ends. The V gene's germline CDR1 is MDHEN and CDR2 SYDVKM. This CDR3 region has 13 residues.

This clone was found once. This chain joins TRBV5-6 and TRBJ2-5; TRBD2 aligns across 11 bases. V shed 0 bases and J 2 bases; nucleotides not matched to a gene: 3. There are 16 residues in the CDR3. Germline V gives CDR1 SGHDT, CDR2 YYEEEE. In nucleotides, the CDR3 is TGTGCCAGCAGCTTGGAGCCTAGCGGGAGGCAAGAGACCCAGTACTTC. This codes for CASSLEPSGRQETQYF.

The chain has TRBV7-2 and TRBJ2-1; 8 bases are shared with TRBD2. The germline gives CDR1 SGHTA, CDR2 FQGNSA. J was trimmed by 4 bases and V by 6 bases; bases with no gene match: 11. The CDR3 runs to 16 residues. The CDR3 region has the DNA TGTGCCAGCAGGTGGGGTAGCGGGGACCAGTACAATGAGCAGTTCTTC. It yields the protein CASRWGSGDQYNEQFF.

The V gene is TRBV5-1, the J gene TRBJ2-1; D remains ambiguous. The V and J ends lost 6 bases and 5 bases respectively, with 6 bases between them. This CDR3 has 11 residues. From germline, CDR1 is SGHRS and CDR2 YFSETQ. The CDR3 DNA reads TGCGCCAGCACCAGCCACAATGAGCAGTTCTTC. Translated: CASTSHNEQFF.

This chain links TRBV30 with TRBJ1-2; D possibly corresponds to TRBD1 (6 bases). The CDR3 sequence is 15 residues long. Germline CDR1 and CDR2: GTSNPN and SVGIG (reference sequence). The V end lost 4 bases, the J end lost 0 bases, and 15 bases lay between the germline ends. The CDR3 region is CAWTTGTTSNYGYTF. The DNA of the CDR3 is TGTGCCTGGACTACCGGGACAACCTCTAACTATGGCTACACCTTC.

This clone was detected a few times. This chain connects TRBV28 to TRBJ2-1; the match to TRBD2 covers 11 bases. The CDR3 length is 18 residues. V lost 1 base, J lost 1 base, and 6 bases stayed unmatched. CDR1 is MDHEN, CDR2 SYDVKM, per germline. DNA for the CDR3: TGTGCCAGCAGTTTATACCCTAGCGGGAGGCCATCCTACAATGAGCAGTTCTTC. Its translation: CASSLYPSGRPSYNEQFF.

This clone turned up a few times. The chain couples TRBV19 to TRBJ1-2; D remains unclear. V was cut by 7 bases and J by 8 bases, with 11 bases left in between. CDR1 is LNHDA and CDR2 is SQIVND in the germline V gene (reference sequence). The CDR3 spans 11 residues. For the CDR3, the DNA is TGTGCCAGTAACGGCAATCCGGGCTACACCTTC. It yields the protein CASNGNPGYTF.

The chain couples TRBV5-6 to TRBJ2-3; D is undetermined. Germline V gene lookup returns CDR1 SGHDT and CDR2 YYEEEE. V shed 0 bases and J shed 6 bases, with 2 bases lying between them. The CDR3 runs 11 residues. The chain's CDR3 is CASSLGDTQYF. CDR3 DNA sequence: TGTGCCAGCAGCTTGGGGGATACGCAGTATTTT.

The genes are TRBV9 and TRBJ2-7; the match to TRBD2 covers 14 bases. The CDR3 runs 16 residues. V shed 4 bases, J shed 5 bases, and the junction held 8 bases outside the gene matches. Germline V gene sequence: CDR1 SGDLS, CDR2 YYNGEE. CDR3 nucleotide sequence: TGTGCCAGCAGCTCCCTGGGACTAGCGGGAGTCGACGAGCAGTACTTC. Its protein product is CASSSLGLAGVDEQYF.